This T cell receptor (beta chain) was recovered during a study of T cell responses to AZD1222 COVID-19 vaccine. Study as a whole: Recipients boosted at about 4 weeks or about 12 weeks are pooled.

V was clipped by 5 bases and J by 7 bases, with 9 bases between them. The CDR3 contains 11 residues. Germline V gene sequence: CDR1 PRHDT, CDR2 FYEKMQ (reference sequence). Study-level results: Targeting of unmutated variant regions was reportedly seen in nearly half of spike-specific TCRs. White British people made up most donors, females outnumbered males, and clonal diversity was possibly underestimated. Baseline seropositives among AZD1222 recipients totaled only five or six.

About this clone: Its specificity is unknown.

Clones were read by immunoSEQ multiplex PCR, and TCRdb kept only the in-frame ones, dropping some. The table lists some 150,000 clones, approximately 94% of them singletons. This receptor was taken from an adult in good health. The input for sequencing was peripheral blood, taken on day 0 of AZD1222 vaccination. The V gene is TRBV13, the J gene TRBJ2-7; D not certain. This chain's CDR3 is CASSRSGEQYF. The CDR3 coding sequence is TGTGCCAGCAGCCGTAGTGGTGAGCAGTACTTC.